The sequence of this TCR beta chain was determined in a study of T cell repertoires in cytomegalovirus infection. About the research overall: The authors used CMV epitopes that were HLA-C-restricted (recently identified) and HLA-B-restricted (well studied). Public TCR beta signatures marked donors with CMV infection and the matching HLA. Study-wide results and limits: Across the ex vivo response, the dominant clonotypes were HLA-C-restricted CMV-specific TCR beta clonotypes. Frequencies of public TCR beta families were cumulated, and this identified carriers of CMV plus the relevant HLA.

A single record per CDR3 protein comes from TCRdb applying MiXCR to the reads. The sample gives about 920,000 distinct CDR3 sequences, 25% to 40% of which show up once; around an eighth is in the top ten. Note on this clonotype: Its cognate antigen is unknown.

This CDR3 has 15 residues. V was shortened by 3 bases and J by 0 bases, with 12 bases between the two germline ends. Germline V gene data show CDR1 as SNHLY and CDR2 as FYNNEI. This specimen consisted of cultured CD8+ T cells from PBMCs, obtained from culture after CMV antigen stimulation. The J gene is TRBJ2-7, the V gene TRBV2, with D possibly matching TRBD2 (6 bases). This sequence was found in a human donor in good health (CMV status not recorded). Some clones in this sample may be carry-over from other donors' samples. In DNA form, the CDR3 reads TGTGCCAGCAGTGAGAGGAGGGAAAGCTCCTACGAGCAGTACTTC. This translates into CASSERRESSYEQYF.